This entry lists 12 T cell receptor beta chains sequenced from one sample in a study of T cells after yellow fever vaccination. TCRdb re-analysed the 5' RACE reads in MiXCR, keeping a single row per CDR3 protein. The data hold hundreds of thousands of distinct CDR3 sequences, with approximately 3.9% observed a single time. This specimen was PBMCs, taken on the day of the yellow fever booster vaccination. The receptors derive from a man younger than 35 who received the YFV17D yellow fever vaccine.

This clonotype was recorded many times. CDR3 in DNA: TGTGCCAGCAGCTTACGATCCTCCCATGAAAAACTGTTTTTT. Translated, it gives CASSLRSSHEKLFF. This sequence joins TRBV7-9 and TRBJ1-4; D is unresolved. V was cut by 2 bases and J by 6 bases, with 10 bases left in between. The CDR3 contains 14 residues. Germline CDR1 and CDR2: SEHNR and FQNEAQ (reference sequence).

This clonotype was seen repeatedly, ten times or more. The rearrangement uses TRBV9 and TRBJ2-1, with D tentatively TRBD2 (7 bases). This CDR3 has 13 amino acids. The germline V and J ends were trimmed by 7 bases and 3 bases, with 11 bases remaining between them. The V gene's germline CDR1 is SGDLS and CDR2 YYNGEE. This CDR3 reads CASGGAVYNEQFF. CDR3 sequence (DNA): TGTGCCAGCGGGGGGGCAGTCTACAATGAGCAGTTCTTC.

The chain carries TRBV6-6 and TRBJ1-6; D gene ambiguous. The CDR3 runs 12 residues. Trimming stripped 5 bases from V and 13 bases from J, with 12 bases between. CDR1 is MNHNY, CDR2 SVGAGI, per germline (reference sequence). CDR3 in amino acids: CASSLTPVPLHF. The CDR3 nucleotides are TGTGCCAGCAGTCTGACTCCGGTGCCCCTCCACTTT.

This clonotype was seen only a few times. This sequence joins TRBV5-1 and TRBJ2-2; the D gene is possibly TRBD2 (6 bases). V was cut by 4 bases and J by 6 bases, with 16 bases left in between. CDR3 length equals 15 residues. CDR1 is SGHRS, CDR2 YFSETQ, per germline. The CDR3 is CASSPLPAGPGELFF. The CDR3 DNA follows: TGCGCCAGCAGCCCCCTCCCCGCGGGGCCCGGGGAGCTGTTTTTT.

This clonotype was seen a few times. This chain connects TRBV4-3 to TRBJ2-7; tentatively, D is TRBD1 (6 bases). The V gene lost 0 bases and the J gene lost 5 bases, with 23 bases spanning the gap. Germline assignment: CDR1 LGHNA and CDR2 YSLEER. This CDR3 has 18 amino acids. As DNA, the CDR3 is TGCGCCAGCAGCCAAGATTATCTCATCAGGGGCGCGATCCACGAGCAGTACTTC. This gives the protein CASSQDYLIRGAIHEQYF.

The chain is built from TRBV5-1 and TRBJ2-3; 10 nucleotides line up with TRBD2. CDR1 and CDR2 from the germline V gene are SGHRS and YFSETQ. With 2 bases clipped from V and 2 bases from J, the junction kept 5 bases outside the gene matches. This CDR3 is built from 16 residues. In nucleotides, the CDR3 is TGCGCCAGCAGCTTATTTACTAGCGGGGACACAGATACGCAGTATTTT. It specifies CASSLFTSGDTDTQYF.

This clonotype was counted many times. The V gene is TRBV27, the J gene TRBJ2-3, with 10 nucleotides matching TRBD2. J lost 2 bases, V lost 4 bases, and 9 bases had no gene match. The CDR3 totals 17 residues. Germline V CDR1 and CDR2: MNHEY, SMNVEV (reference sequence). The CDR3 coding sequence is TGTGCCAGCAGTTCTGCCCGAACTAGCGGGGACACAGATACGCAGTATTTT. Protein product: CASSSARTSGDTDTQYF.

This clonotype was counted many times. This chain links TRBV10-3 with TRBJ1-3; TRBD1 is a possible D gene (5 bases). The CDR3 has 16 amino acids. Germline V gives CDR1 ENHRY, CDR2 SYGVKD. V shed 6 bases and J shed 1 base, with 16 bases lying between them. CDR3 DNA sequence: TGTGCCATCAGCCAACGCAGGGCGGTATCTGGAAACACCATATATTTT. This codes for CAISQRRAVSGNTIYF.

This clonotype showed up many times. This sequence joins TRBV5-1 and TRBJ2-1; no clear D. Trimming pared 1 base from V and 2 bases from J, leaving 7 bases between. Germline CDR1 and CDR2: SGHRS and YFSETQ. The CDR3 totals 14 residues. In DNA, the CDR3 is TGCGCCAGCAGCTTGTCGGTTACCTACAATGAGCAGTTCTTC. This codes for CASSLSVTYNEQFF.

This clonotype was counted ten times or more. The V call is TRBV7-6, the J call TRBJ2-7; D uncertain. Germline V gene data show CDR1 as SGHVS and CDR2 as FNYEAQ. The CDR3 totals 14 residues. Trimming removed 0 bases from V and 2 bases from J, with 8 bases in between. Here the CDR3 reads CASSLADEPYEQYF. The CDR3 DNA reads TGTGCCAGCAGCTTAGCAGACGAGCCCTACGAGCAGTACTTC. The variable domain in full, completed from reference TRBV7-6 and TRBJ2-7, reads GAGVSQSPRYKVTKRGQDVALRCDPISGHVSLYWYRQALGQGPEFLTYFNYEAQQDKSGLPNDRFSAERPEGSISTLTIQRTEQRDSAMYRCASSLADEPYEQYFGPGTRLTVT.

The sample holds many counts of this clonotype. V and J are TRBV12-3 or TRBV12-4 and TRBJ2-3; the D gene is possibly TRBD2 (6 bases). Trimming removed 7 bases at V and 2 bases at J, with 10 bases between. This CDR3 contains 13 residues. CDR3 in amino acids: CASNSGSTDTQYF. The CDR3 region has the DNA TGTGCCAGCAATAGCGGTTCCACAGATACGCAGTATTTT.

This clonotype has a handful of counts. The rearrangement uses TRBV4-3 and TRBJ2-7, with TRBD1 identical over 7 bases. Trimming took 1 base from V and 2 from J; bases not matched to a gene: 8. CDR1 and CDR2 from the germline V gene are LGHNA and YSLEER. The CDR3 totals 16 residues. The CDR3 coding sequence is TGCGCCAGCAGCCAAGCTCTGGGACAGAGGGCCTACGAGCAGTACTTC. Amino acid sequence: CASSQALGQRAYEQYF.